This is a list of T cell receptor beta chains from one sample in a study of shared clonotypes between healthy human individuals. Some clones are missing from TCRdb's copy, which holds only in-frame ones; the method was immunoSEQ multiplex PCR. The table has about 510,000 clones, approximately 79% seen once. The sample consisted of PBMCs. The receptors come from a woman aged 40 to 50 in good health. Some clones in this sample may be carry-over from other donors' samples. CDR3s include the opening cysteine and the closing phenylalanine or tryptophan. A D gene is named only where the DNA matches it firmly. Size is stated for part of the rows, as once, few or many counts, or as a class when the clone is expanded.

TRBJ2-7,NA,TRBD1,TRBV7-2,CASSLGGGGTYEQYF,TGTGCCAGCAGCTTAGGAGGGGGCGGAACCTACGAGCAGTACTTC
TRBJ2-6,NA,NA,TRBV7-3,CASSQRGGLVGAGANVLTF,TGTGCCAGCAGCCAAAGGGGCGGGCTAGTAGGTGCTGGGGCCAACGTCCTGACTTTC
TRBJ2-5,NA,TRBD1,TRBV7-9,CASGQGQETQYF,TGTGCCAGCGGACAGGGCCAAGAGACCCAGTACTTC
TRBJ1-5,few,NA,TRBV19,CASSIGQVGNQPQHF,TGTGCCAGTAGTATAGGACAGGTGGGCAATCAGCCCCAGCATTTT
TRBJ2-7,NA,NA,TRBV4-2,CASSREAPRIGEQYF,TGTGCCAGCAGCAGAGAGGCGCCACGGATCGGCGAGCAGTACTTC
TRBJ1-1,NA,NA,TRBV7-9,CASSPTLRQNTEAFF,TGTGCCAGCAGCCCTACCCTTCGCCAGAACACTGAAGCTTTCTTT
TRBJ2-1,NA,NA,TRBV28,CASSLPGGTSYNEQFF,TGTGCCAGCAGCCTACCCGGGGGAACCTCCTACAATGAGCAGTTCTTC
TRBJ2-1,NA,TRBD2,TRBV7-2,CASSSHGTSGSYNEQFF,TGTGCCAGCAGCTCACACGGGACTAGCGGCTCCTACAATGAGCAGTTCTTC
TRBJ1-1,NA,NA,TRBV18,CASSPPRGDTEAFF,TGTGCCAGCTCACCACCGCGAGGGGACACTGAAGCTTTCTTT
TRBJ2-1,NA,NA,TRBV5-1,CASSLSSASSYNEQFF,TGCGCCAGCAGCTTGTCATCGGCGAGCTCCTACAATGAGCAGTTCTTC
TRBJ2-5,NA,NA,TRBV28,CASSSSREALGETQYF,TGTGCCAGCAGTTCGTCGAGGGAGGCCCTTGGAGAGACCCAGTACTTC
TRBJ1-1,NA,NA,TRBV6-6,CASSYAPLLNTEAFF,TGTGCCAGCAGTTACGCGCCACTTCTGAACACTGAAGCTTTCTTT
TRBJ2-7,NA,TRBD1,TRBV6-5,CASSTRQGFYEQYF,TGTGCCAGCAGTACAAGACAGGGGTTCTACGAGCAGTACTTC
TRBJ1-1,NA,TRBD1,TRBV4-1,CASSQGVLRGPNTEAFF,TGCGCCAGCAGCCAAGGCGTCCTCAGGGGGCCCAACACTGAAGCTTTCTTT
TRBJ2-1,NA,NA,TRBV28,CASSSHKGPNNEQFF,TGTGCCAGCAGCTCCCATAAGGGGCCAAACAATGAGCAGTTCTTC
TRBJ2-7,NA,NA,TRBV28,CASRSGGFYEQYF,TGTGCCAGCAGGTCCGGCGGGTTCTACGAGCAGTACTTC
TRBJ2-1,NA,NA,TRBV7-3,CASSLSGTSYNEQFF,TGTGCCAGCAGCTTAAGCGGGACCTCCTACAATGAGCAGTTCTTC
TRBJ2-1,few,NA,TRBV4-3,CASSQERGVDEQFF,TGCGCCAGCAGCCAAGAGCGAGGGGTCGATGAGCAGTTCTTC
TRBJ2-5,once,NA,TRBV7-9,CASSQDRQTETQYF,TGCGCCAGCAGCCAAGATAGACAGACGGAGACCCAGTACTTC